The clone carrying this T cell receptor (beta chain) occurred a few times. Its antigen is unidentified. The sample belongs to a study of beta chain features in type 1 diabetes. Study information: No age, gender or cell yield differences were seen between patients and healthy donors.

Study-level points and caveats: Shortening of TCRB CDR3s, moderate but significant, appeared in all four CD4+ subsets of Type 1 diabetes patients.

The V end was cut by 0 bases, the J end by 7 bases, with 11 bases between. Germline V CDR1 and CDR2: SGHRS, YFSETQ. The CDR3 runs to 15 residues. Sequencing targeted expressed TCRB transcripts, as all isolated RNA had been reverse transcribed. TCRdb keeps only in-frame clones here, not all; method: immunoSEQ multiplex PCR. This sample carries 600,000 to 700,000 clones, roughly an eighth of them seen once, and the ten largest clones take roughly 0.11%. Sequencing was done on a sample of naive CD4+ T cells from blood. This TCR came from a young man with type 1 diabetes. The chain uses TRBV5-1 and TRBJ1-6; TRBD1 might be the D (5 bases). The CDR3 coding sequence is TGCGCCAGCAGCTTGGCGGTGGGGGAAAATTCACCCCTCCACTTT. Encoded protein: CASSLAVGENSPLHF.